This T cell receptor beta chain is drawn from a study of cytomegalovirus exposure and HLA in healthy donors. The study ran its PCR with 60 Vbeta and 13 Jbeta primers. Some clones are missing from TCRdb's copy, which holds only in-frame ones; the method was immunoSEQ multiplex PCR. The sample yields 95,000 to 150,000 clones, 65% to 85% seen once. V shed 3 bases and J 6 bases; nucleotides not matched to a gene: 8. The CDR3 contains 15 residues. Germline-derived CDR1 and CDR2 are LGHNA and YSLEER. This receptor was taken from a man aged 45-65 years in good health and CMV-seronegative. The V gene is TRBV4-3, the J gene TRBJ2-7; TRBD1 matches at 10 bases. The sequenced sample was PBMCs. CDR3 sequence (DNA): TGCGCCAGCAGCCACGCCGGGACAGGGGATGGCGAGCAGTACTTC. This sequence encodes CASSHAGTGDGEQYF.